The clone carrying this T cell receptor beta chain showed up many times. Its antigen remains unidentified. This record comes from a study of T cells in Graves' hyperthyroidism and ophthalmopathy. Using RNA transcripts as the source, TCR beta CDR3 regions were amplified. Primed by the HTBI set, a first-round RT-PCR was run on the TCR CDR3. TCRdb reanalysed the multiplex PCR reads using MiXCR and keeps one entry per CDR3 protein. The repertoire holds about 360,000 distinct CDR3 sequences, with about 13% as singletons. V was shortened by 1 base and J by 3 bases, with 13 bases between the two germline ends. This CDR3 comprises 15 residues. CDR1 and CDR2 from the germline V gene are LNHNV and YYDKDF (reference sequence). Whole-study findings and limits: A median about 6.5 months before onset, the model predicted ophthalmopathy. Blood also contained most expanded thyroid clonotypes above 0.001.

Diagnosis of hyperthyroidism was new in patients aged 18 to 65, and its duration was under 2 months. This clonotype was sampled from a young woman with Graves' hyperthyroidism. The source material was blood. The V gene is TRBV15, the J gene TRBJ2-7, with a possible D match to TRBD1 (6 bases). DNA of the CDR3: TGTGCCACCAGCAGAGTCCGACAGGCTGACTACGAGCAGTACTTC. It encodes CATSRVRQADYEQYF.